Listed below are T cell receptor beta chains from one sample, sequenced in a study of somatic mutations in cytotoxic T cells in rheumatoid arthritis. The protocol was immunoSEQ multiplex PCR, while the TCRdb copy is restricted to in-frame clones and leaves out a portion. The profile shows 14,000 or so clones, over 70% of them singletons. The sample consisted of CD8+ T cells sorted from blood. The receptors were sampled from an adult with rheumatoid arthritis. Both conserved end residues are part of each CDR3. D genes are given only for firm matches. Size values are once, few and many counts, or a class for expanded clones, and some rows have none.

CDR3 DNA: TGTGCCAGCAGCTCGCCGGGACAGGGGGCCTATACTGAAGCTTTCTTT
CDR3 protein: CASSSPGQGAYTEAFF
clone size: -
D gene: TRBD1
J gene: TRBJ1-1
V gene: TRBV7-9

CDR3 DNA: TGTGCCAGCAGTGATATGGGGGGGTTCAATGGCTACACCTTC
CDR3 protein: CASSDMGGFNGYTF
clone size: -
D gene: -
J gene: TRBJ1-2
V gene: TRBV6-1

CDR3 DNA: TGTGCCAGCAGTGAACTAGGTGGAGGAGCGGTCACAGATACGCAGTATTTT
CDR3 protein: CASSELGGGAVTDTQYF
clone size: -
D gene: -
J gene: TRBJ2-3
V gene: TRBV2

CDR3 DNA: TGTGCCAGCAGCTCATCGGGACAGGTGAACACTGAAGCTTTCTTT
CDR3 protein: CASSSSGQVNTEAFF
clone size: few
D gene: TRBD1
J gene: TRBJ1-1
V gene: TRBV7-9

CDR3 DNA: TGTGCCAGCAGGGTGCTACACATACATCATAATTCACCCCTCCACTTT
CDR3 protein: CASRVLHIHHNSPLHF
clone size: -
D gene: -
J gene: TRBJ1-6
V gene: TRBV21-1

CDR3 DNA: TGTGCCAGCAGTTCCGACTATGGCTACACCTTC
CDR3 protein: CASSSDYGYTF
clone size: -
D gene: -
J gene: TRBJ1-2
V gene: TRBV6-5

CDR3 DNA: TGTGCCTTATACGAGGGAGTTTATGGCTACACCTTC
CDR3 protein: CALYEGVYGYTF
clone size: -
D gene: -
J gene: TRBJ1-2
V gene: TRBV30

CDR3 DNA: TGTGCCAGCAGTTTACTCGGGTTGGCAGACACTGAAGCTTTCTTT
CDR3 protein: CASSLLGLADTEAFF
clone size: -
D gene: -
J gene: TRBJ1-1
V gene: TRBV28

CDR3 DNA: TGTGCCAGCAGTCGTTTGGGGACGGGGGGCATTCAGTACTTC
CDR3 protein: CASSRLGTGGIQYF
clone size: -
D gene: TRBD2
J gene: TRBJ2-4
V gene: TRBV27

CDR3 DNA: TGCGCCAGCAGCCAAGATGGGACAGTTGAAAAACTGTTTTTT
CDR3 protein: CASSQDGTVEKLFF
clone size: -
D gene: TRBD1
J gene: TRBJ1-4
V gene: TRBV4-1

CDR3 DNA: TGTGCCAGCAGCTTGGTAGCGGGGGGTTACAATGAGCAGTTCTTC
CDR3 protein: CASSLVAGGYNEQFF
clone size: -
D gene: TRBD2
J gene: TRBJ2-1
V gene: TRBV5-6

CDR3 DNA: TGCGCCAGCAGCCGGACTAGCTCGGGGACCCAGTACTTC
CDR3 protein: CASSRTSSGTQYF
clone size: -
D gene: TRBD2
J gene: TRBJ2-5
V gene: TRBV4-1

CDR3 DNA: TGTGCCAGCAGTTTTCAAATGAAAGGGGGTTATGGCTACACCTTC
CDR3 protein: CASSFQMKGGYGYTF
clone size: -
D gene: -
J gene: TRBJ1-2
V gene: TRBV27

CDR3 DNA: TGTGCCAGCAGTTTACAGGGGTCGAACACTGAAGCTTTCTTT
CDR3 protein: CASSLQGSNTEAFF
clone size: -
D gene: TRBD1
J gene: TRBJ1-1
V gene: TRBV6-5

CDR3 DNA: TGTGCCAGCAGTAGGGGGGCGAACACTGAAGCTTTCTTT
CDR3 protein: CASSRGANTEAFF
clone size: -
D gene: -
J gene: TRBJ1-1
V gene: TRBV27

CDR3 DNA: TGTGCCAGCAGCCCGGGCGGGACTCCTCACCAGTACTTC
CDR3 protein: CASSPGGTPHQYF
clone size: -
D gene: -
J gene: TRBJ2-7
V gene: TRBV7-9

CDR3 DNA: TGTGCCAGCAGTTACGGGCTGGAAGTTTATGGCTACACCTTC
CDR3 protein: CASSYGLEVYGYTF
clone size: -
D gene: -
J gene: TRBJ1-2
V gene: TRBV6-5

CDR3 DNA: TGTGCCAGCAGCCCTCGCGTAAGCGGCACTGAAGCTTTCTTT
CDR3 protein: CASSPRVSGTEAFF
clone size: -
D gene: -
J gene: TRBJ1-1
V gene: TRBV11-2

CDR3 DNA: TGTGCCAGCAGTTACTCGGGGGGAACCTCCTACGAGCAGTACTTC
CDR3 protein: CASSYSGGTSYEQYF
clone size: -
D gene: -
J gene: TRBJ2-7
V gene: TRBV6-5

CDR3 DNA: TGTGCCAGCAGCTTGGGGAGCACTGAAGCTTTCTTT
CDR3 protein: CASSLGSTEAFF
clone size: -
D gene: -
J gene: TRBJ1-1
V gene: TRBV5-6

CDR3 DNA: TGTGCCAGCAGCTTAGGCGGGGGGTACAATGAGCAGTTCTTC
CDR3 protein: CASSLGGGYNEQFF
clone size: -
D gene: TRBD2
J gene: TRBJ2-1
V gene: TRBV11-2

CDR3 DNA: TGTGCCAGCAGCGTGGGGGGGAGCAGTACGCAGTATTTT
CDR3 protein: CASSVGGSSTQYF
clone size: -
D gene: TRBD2
J gene: TRBJ2-3
V gene: TRBV9

CDR3 DNA: TGTGCCAGCAGTCTTAAAGACAGGTTCAATCAGCCCCAGCATTTT
CDR3 protein: CASSLKDRFNQPQHF
clone size: -
D gene: -
J gene: TRBJ1-5
V gene: TRBV6-1

CDR3 DNA: TGCAGTGCTGCCCGGGACTACGAGCAGTACTTC
CDR3 protein: CSAARDYEQYF
clone size: -
D gene: -
J gene: TRBJ2-7
V gene: TRBV20-1

CDR3 DNA: TGTGCCAGCAGCTTGAGCGAAATGAACACTGAAGCTTTCTTT
CDR3 protein: CASSLSEMNTEAFF
clone size: -
D gene: -
J gene: TRBJ1-1
V gene: TRBV7-9

CDR3 DNA: TGTGCCAGCAGCGTAGGTTCATACAATGAGCAGTTCTTC
CDR3 protein: CASSVGSYNEQFF
clone size: -
D gene: -
J gene: TRBJ2-1
V gene: TRBV9

CDR3 DNA: TGTGCCAGCAGTGAATCGTTGGCCATGAATCAGCCCCAGCATTTT
CDR3 protein: CASSESLAMNQPQHF
clone size: once
D gene: -
J gene: TRBJ1-5
V gene: TRBV6-1

CDR3 DNA: TGTGCCAGCAGCTTGGATCCAGGGTACACTGAAGCTTTCTTT
CDR3 protein: CASSLDPGYTEAFF
clone size: -
D gene: -
J gene: TRBJ1-1
V gene: TRBV5-5

CDR3 DNA: TGTGCCAGCAGTTTGGTGGCTAGCGCGCCCTACGAGCAGTACTTC
CDR3 protein: CASSLVASAPYEQYF
clone size: -
D gene: -
J gene: TRBJ2-7
V gene: TRBV28

CDR3 DNA: TGCAGCGTTGTTGGCGGCCGCTACAATGAGCAGTTCTTC
CDR3 protein: CSVVGGRYNEQFF
clone size: -
D gene: -
J gene: TRBJ2-1
V gene: TRBV29-1

CDR3 DNA: TGTGCCAGCAGCACCGGCCGGGAACAATACGAGCAGTACTTC
CDR3 protein: CASSTGREQYEQYF
clone size: -
D gene: -
J gene: TRBJ2-7
V gene: TRBV9

CDR3 DNA: TGTGCCAGCAGCGTTGGAGCCTACAATGAGCAGTTCTTC
CDR3 protein: CASSVGAYNEQFF
clone size: -
D gene: -
J gene: TRBJ2-1
V gene: TRBV9

CDR3 DNA: TGTGCCAGCAGTTACTCGACAGGGGCCTACAATGAGCAGTTCTTC
CDR3 protein: CASSYSTGAYNEQFF
clone size: -
D gene: TRBD1
J gene: TRBJ2-1
V gene: TRBV6-6

CDR3 DNA: TGTGCCAGCAGCGCAGGGGGACCTTATAGCAATCAGCCCCAGCATTTT
CDR3 protein: CASSAGGPYSNQPQHF
clone size: once
D gene: TRBD1
J gene: TRBJ1-5
V gene: TRBV9

CDR3 DNA: TGTGCCAGCAGTTTACGGCTTCAAAGCGACACCGGGGAGCTGTTTTTT
CDR3 protein: CASSLRLQSDTGELFF
clone size: few
D gene: -
J gene: TRBJ2-2
V gene: TRBV28

CDR3 DNA: TGCGCCAGCAGACCTGGACTAGCTGAGGGCACAGATACGCAGTATTTT
CDR3 protein: CASRPGLAEGTDTQYF
clone size: -
D gene: TRBD2
J gene: TRBJ2-3
V gene: TRBV5-1

CDR3 DNA: TGTGCCAGCAGTTTATCCGGGGCCCCCGAGCAGTACTTC
CDR3 protein: CASSLSGAPEQYF
clone size: few
D gene: -
J gene: TRBJ2-7
V gene: TRBV27

CDR3 DNA: TGTGCCAGCAGTGTATGGACGAATCAGCCCCAGCATTTT
CDR3 protein: CASSVWTNQPQHF
clone size: -
D gene: -
J gene: TRBJ1-5
V gene: TRBV2

CDR3 DNA: TGTGCCAGCAGTGCCGGGACAGGGGTAGAGACCCAGTACTTC
CDR3 protein: CASSAGTGVETQYF
clone size: -
D gene: TRBD1
J gene: TRBJ2-5
V gene: TRBV28

CDR3 DNA: TGTGCCAGCAGCTTAGCGGGAGTAATCTACAATGAGCAGTTCTTC
CDR3 protein: CASSLAGVIYNEQFF
clone size: once
D gene: -
J gene: TRBJ2-1
V gene: TRBV7-2